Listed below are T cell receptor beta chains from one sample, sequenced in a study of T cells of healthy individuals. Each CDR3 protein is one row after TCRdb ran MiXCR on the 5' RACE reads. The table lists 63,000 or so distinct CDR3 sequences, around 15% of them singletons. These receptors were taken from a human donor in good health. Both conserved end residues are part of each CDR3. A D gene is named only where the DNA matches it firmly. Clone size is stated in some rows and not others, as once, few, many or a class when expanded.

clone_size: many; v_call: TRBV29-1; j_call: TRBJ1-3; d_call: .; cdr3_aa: CSVKMGPENTIYF; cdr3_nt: TGCAGCGTTAAGATGGGGCCCGAAAACACCATATATTTT
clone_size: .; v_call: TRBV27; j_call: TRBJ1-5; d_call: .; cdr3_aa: CASSLYGGGSNQPQHF; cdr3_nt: TGTGCCAGCAGTTTATATGGGGGGGGCAGCAATCAGCCCCAGCATTTT
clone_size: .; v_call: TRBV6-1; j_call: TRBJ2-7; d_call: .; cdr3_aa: CASSEGTVEQYF; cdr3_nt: TGTGCCAGCAGTGAAGGGACGGTTGAGCAGTACTTC
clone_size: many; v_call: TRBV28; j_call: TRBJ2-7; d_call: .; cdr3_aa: CASSLGTLDYEQYF; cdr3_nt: TGTGCCAGCAGTTTAGGGACCTTAGACTACGAGCAGTACTTC
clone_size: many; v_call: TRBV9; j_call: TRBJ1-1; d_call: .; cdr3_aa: CASSVSGGTEAFF; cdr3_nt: TGTGCCAGCAGCGTGTCGGGGGGCACTGAAGCTTTCTTT
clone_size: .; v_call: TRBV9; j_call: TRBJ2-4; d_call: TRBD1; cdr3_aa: CASSRQGGLVNIQYF; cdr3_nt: TGTGCCAGCAGCAGACAGGGTGGGCTCGTGAACATTCAGTACTTC
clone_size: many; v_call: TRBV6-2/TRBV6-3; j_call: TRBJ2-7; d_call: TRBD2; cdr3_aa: CASLLAGGGYEQYF; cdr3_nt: TGTGCCAGTTTACTAGCGGGAGGAGGATACGAGCAGTACTTC
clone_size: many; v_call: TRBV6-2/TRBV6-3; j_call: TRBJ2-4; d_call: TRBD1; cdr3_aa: CASSDRVELDQYF; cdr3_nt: TGTGCCAGCAGTGACAGGGTAGAACTCGATCAGTACTTC
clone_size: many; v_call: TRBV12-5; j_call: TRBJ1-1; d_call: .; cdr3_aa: CASGLGPNTEAFF; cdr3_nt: TGTGCTAGTGGTTTGGGGCCTAACACTGAAGCTTTCTTT
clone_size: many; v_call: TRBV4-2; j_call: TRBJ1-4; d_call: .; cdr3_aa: CASSQAWAGGQGSEKLFF; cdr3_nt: TGTGCCAGCAGCCAAGCGTGGGCTGGGGGGCAGGGATCAGAAAAACTGTTTTTT
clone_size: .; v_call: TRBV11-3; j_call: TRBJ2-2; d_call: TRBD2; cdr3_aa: CASSLVRGETGELFF; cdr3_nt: TGTGCCAGCAGTCTCGTCCGGGGGGAGACCGGGGAGCTGTTTTTT
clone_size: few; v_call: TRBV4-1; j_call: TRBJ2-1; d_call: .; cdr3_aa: CASSQEKGYEQFF; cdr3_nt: TGCGCCAGCAGCCAAGAAAAGGGGTATGAGCAGTTCTTC
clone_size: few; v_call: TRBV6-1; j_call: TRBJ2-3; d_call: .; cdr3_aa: CASSEFGGYPGF; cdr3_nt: TGTGCCAGCAGTGAATTCGGGGGCTACCCGGGTTTT
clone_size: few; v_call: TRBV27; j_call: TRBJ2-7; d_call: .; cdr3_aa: CASSLGKAYEQYF; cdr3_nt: TGTGCCAGCAGTTTAGGAAAGGCCTACGAGCAGTACTTC
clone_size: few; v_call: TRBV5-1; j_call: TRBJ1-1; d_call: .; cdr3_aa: CASSLDLSEAFF; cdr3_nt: TGCGCCAGCAGCTTGGACCTATCGGAAGCTTTCTTT
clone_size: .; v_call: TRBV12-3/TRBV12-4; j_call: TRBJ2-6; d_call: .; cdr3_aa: CASSLRSGSSGANVLTF; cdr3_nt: TGTGCCAGCAGTTTGAGGTCAGGGAGCTCTGGGGCCAACGTCCTGACTTTC
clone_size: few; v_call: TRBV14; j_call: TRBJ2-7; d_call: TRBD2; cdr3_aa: CASSLGLAGAREQYF; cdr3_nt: TGTGCCAGCAGCCTCGGACTAGCGGGGGCGCGCGAGCAGTACTTC
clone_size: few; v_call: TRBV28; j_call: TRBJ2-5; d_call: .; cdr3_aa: CAIRGETQYF; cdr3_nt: TGTGCCATCAGAGGGGAGACCCAGTACTTC
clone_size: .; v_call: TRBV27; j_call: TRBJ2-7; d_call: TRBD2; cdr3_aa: CASSMGTSGGARDSYEQYF; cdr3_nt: TGTGCCAGCAGTATGGGTACTAGCGGGGGGGCTCGTGACTCCTACGAGCAGTACTTC
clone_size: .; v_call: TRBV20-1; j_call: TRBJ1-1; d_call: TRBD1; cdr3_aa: CSARDRGSGGTEAFF; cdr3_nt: TGCAGTGCTCGGGACAGGGGATCCGGCGGCACTGAAGCTTTCTTT
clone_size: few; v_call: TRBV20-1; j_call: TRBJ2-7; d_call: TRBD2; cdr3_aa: CSASPGGGGAEEQYF; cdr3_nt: TGCAGTGCCTCTCCTGGGGGCGGGGGGGCGGAAGAGCAGTACTTC
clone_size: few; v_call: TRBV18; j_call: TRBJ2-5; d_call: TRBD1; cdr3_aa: CASSLGTGDQETQYF; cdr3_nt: TGTGCCAGCTCCTTGGGGACAGGGGACCAAGAGACCCAGTACTTC
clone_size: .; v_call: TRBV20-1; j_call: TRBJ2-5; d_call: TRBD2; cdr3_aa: CSGAGTSGGAGETQYF; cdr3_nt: TGCAGTGGGGCTGGGACTAGCGGGGGGGCCGGGGAGACCCAGTACTTC
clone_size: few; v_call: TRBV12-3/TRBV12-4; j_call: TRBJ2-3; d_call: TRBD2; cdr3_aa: CASRSSGGADTQYF; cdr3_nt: TGTGCCAGCAGAAGTAGCGGGGGTGCAGATACGCAGTATTTT
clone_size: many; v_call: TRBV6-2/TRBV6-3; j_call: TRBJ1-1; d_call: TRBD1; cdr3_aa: CASSSRGYTEAFF; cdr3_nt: TGTGCCAGCAGCTCCAGGGGGTATACTGAAGCTTTCTTT
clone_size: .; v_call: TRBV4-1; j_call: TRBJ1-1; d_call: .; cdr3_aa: CASSVGEGRGNTEAFF; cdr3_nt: TGCGCCAGCAGCGTAGGGGAGGGAAGGGGGAACACTGAAGCTTTCTTT
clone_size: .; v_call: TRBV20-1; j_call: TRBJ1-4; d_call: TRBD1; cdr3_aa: CSAGTGEKLFF; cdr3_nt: TGCAGTGCTGGGACAGGCGAAAAACTGTTTTTT
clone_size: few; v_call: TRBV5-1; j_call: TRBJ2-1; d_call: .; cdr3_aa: CASSLAHDEQFF; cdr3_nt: TGCGCCAGCAGCTTGGCCCACGATGAGCAGTTCTTC
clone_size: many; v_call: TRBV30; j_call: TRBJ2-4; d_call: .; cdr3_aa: CAWRSGPVGKNIQYF; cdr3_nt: TGTGCCTGGAGATCCGGGCCAGTGGGCAAAAACATTCAGTACTTC
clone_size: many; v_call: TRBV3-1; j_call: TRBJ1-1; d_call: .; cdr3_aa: CASSQSLAWGTEAFF; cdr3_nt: TGTGCCAGCAGCCAGAGCCTAGCTTGGGGCACTGAAGCTTTCTTT
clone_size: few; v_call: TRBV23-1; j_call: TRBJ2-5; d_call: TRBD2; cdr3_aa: CASSQENLSGTGETQYF; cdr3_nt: TGCGCCAGCAGTCAGGAAAACCTTAGCGGGACGGGAGAGACCCAGTACTTC
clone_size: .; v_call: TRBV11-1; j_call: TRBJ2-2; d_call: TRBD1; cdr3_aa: CASSLAQGAGTGELFF; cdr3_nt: TGTGCCAGCAGCTTAGCGCAGGGGGCCGGCACCGGGGAGCTGTTTTTT
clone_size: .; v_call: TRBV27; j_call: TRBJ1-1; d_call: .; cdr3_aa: CASSLVQGGYTEAFF; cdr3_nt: TGTGCCAGCAGTTTGGTTCAGGGCGGGTACACTGAAGCTTTCTTT
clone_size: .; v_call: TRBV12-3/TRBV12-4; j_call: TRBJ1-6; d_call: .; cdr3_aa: CASSLGATNSPLHF; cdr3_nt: TGTGCCAGCAGTTTGGGGGCGACAAATTCACCCCTCCACTTT
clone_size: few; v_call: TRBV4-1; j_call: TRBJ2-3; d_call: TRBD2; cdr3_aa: CASSRHIAGDTQYF; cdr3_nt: TGCGCCAGCAGCCGACACATAGCGGGAGATACGCAGTATTTT
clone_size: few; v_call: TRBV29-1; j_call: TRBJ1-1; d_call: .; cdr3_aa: CSVEGHPNTEAFF; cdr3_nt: TGCAGCGTTGAAGGCCACCCGAACACTGAAGCTTTCTTT
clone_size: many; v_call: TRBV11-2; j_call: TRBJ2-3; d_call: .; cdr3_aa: CASRRFTGTPTDTQYF; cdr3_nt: TGTGCCAGCAGACGTTTCACCGGGACTCCCACAGATACGCAGTATTTT
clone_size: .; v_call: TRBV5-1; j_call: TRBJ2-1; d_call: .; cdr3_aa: CASRASDYNEQFF; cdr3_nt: TGCGCCAGCAGGGCTAGCGATTACAATGAGCAGTTCTTC
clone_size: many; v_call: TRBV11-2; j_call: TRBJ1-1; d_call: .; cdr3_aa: CASSLVAGRREAFF; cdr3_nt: TGTGCCAGCAGCTTAGTGGCAGGTCGGCGTGAAGCTTTCTTT
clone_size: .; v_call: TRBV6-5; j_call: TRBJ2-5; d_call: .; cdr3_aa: CASSTAGTSRSETQYF; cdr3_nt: TGTGCCAGCAGTACCGCCGGGACGTCTCGGTCTGAGACCCAGTACTTC
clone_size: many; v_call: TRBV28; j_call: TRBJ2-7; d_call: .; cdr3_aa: CASTPTGSGYEQYF; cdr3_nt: TGTGCCAGCACCCCTACAGGATCAGGTTACGAGCAGTACTTC
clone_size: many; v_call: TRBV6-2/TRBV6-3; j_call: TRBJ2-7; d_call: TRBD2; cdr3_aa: CASNRPFAGGPYEQYF; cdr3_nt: TGTGCCAGCAACCGGCCATTCGCGGGGGGGCCATACGAGCAGTACTTC
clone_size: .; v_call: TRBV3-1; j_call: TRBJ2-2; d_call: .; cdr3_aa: CASSPPGPGELFF; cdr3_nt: TGTGCCAGCAGCCCCCCTGGCCCCGGGGAGCTGTTTTTT
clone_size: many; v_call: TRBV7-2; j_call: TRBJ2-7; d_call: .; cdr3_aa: CASFRGAQQYF; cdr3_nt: TGTGCCAGCTTCCGGGGGGCCCAGCAGTACTTC
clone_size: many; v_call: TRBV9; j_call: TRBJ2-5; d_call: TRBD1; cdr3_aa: CASSVGDRGVETQYF; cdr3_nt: TGTGCCAGCAGCGTAGGGGACAGGGGAGTTGAGACCCAGTACTTC
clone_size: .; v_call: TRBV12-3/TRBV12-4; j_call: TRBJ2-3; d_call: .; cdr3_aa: CASSFGQGNTDTQYF; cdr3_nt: TGTGCCAGCAGTTTCGGCCAGGGGAACACAGATACGCAGTATTTT
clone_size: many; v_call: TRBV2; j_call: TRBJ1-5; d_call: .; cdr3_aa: CASSFSSWGDQPQHF; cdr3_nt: TGTGCCAGCAGCTTCTCCTCCTGGGGGGATCAGCCCCAGCATTTT
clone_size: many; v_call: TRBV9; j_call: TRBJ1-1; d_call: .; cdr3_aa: CASSPTGGDTEAFF; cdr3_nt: TGTGCCAGCAGCCCTACAGGAGGCGACACTGAAGCTTTCTTT
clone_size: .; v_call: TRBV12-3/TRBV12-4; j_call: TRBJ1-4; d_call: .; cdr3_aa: CASSLGGWSNEKLFF; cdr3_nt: TGTGCCAGCAGTTTGGGGGGCTGGTCTAATGAAAAACTGTTTTTT
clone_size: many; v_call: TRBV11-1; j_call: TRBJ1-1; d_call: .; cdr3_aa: CASSSGTANTEAFF; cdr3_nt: TGTGCCAGCAGCTCCGGGACGGCGAACACTGAAGCTTTCTTT
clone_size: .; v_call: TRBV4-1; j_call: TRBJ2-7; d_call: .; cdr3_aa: CASSHRPGPSYEQYF; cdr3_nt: TGCGCCAGCAGCCACCGACCGGGACCCTCCTACGAGCAGTACTTC
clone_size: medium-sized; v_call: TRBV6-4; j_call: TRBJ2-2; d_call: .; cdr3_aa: CASSAGSNTGELFF; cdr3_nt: TGTGCCAGCAGTGCGGGCAGCAATACCGGGGAGCTGTTTTTT
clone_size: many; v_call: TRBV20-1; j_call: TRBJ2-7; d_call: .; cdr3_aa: CSARGSVSYEQYF; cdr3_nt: TGCAGTGCTAGAGGTTCGGTCTCCTACGAGCAGTACTTC
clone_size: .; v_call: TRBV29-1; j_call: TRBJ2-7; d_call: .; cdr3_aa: CSVRSSGYEQYF; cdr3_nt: TGCAGCGTCCGGAGTAGCGGCTACGAGCAGTACTTC
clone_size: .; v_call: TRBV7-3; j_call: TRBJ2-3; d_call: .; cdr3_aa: CASSLPKSDTQYF; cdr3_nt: TGTGCCAGCAGCTTACCAAAATCAGATACGCAGTATTTT
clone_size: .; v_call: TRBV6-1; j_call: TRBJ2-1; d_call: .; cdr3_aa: CASSEWLLQSYNEQFF; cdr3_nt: TGTGCCAGCAGTGAATGGTTATTACAGAGCTACAATGAGCAGTTCTTC
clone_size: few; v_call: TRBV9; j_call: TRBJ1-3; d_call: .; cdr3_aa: CASSAQDLGNTIYF; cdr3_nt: TGTGCCAGCAGCGCACAAGATCTTGGAAACACCATATATTTT